These T cell receptor beta chains were read from a single sample in a study of beta chain features in type 1 diabetes. Libraries were prepared by immunoSEQ multiplex PCR; TCRdb keeps only in-frame clonotypes and omits some of them. Of 140,000 or so clones in the sample, about 13% were seen once. Sequencing was performed on central memory CD4+ T cells from blood. Receptors were obtained from a young man with type 1 diabetes. The CDR3 runs from the conserved cysteine through the conserved F or W. D genes are given only for firm matches. Not every row has a clone size; where given, it reads once, few, many or a size class.

D gene: NA; clone size: few; J gene: TRBJ1-4; V gene: TRBV29-1; CDR3 protein: CSVGGAGSEKLFF; CDR3 DNA: TGCAGCGTCGGAGGGGCTGGCTCGGAAAAACTGTTTTTT
D gene: TRBD2; clone size: NA; J gene: TRBJ2-1; V gene: TRBV28; CDR3 protein: CASSLGGLAGGGEQFF; CDR3 DNA: TGTGCCAGCAGTTTGGGCGGACTAGCGGGGGGTGGTGAGCAGTTCTTC
D gene: TRBD2; clone size: NA; J gene: TRBJ2-1; V gene: TRBV25-1; CDR3 protein: CASTGGLAGANEQFF; CDR3 DNA: TGTGCCAGCACTGGGGGACTAGCGGGGGCAAATGAGCAGTTCTTC
D gene: NA; clone size: NA; J gene: TRBJ2-1; V gene: TRBV10-1; CDR3 protein: CASSESAIYNEQFF; CDR3 DNA: TGCGCCAGCAGTGAGTCGGCTATCTACAATGAGCAGTTCTTC
D gene: NA; clone size: few; J gene: TRBJ1-5; V gene: TRBV7-2; CDR3 protein: CASSVGRGANQPQHF; CDR3 DNA: TGTGCCAGCAGCGTGGGTAGGGGGGCCAATCAGCCCCAGCATTTT
D gene: NA; clone size: few; J gene: TRBJ1-2; V gene: TRBV28; CDR3 protein: CASSLTGSYGYTF; CDR3 DNA: TGTGCCAGCAGCCTAACAGGGAGCTATGGCTACACCTTC
D gene: NA; clone size: NA; J gene: TRBJ2-3; V gene: TRBV10-3; CDR3 protein: CAIRPPTGRGTDTQYF; CDR3 DNA: TGTGCCATCAGACCACCCACAGGGAGGGGAACAGATACGCAGTATTTT
D gene: TRBD2; clone size: few; J gene: TRBJ2-5; V gene: TRBV4-1; CDR3 protein: CASSPGLAGGGETQYF; CDR3 DNA: TGCGCCAGCAGCCCGGGACTAGCGGGGGGCGGAGAGACCCAGTACTTC
D gene: NA; clone size: few; J gene: TRBJ2-7; V gene: TRBV5-1; CDR3 protein: CASSLQEAYEQYF; CDR3 DNA: TGCGCCAGCAGCTTGCAAGAAGCCTACGAGCAGTACTTC
D gene: NA; clone size: NA; J gene: TRBJ1-2; V gene: TRBV15; CDR3 protein: CATSRDRKGGYGYTF; CDR3 DNA: TGTGCCACCAGCAGAGATCGAAAGGGTGGCTATGGCTACACCTTC
D gene: NA; clone size: few; J gene: TRBJ1-3; V gene: TRBV25-1; CDR3 protein: CASSPTWDSGNTIYF; CDR3 DNA: TGTGCCAGCAGTCCAACTTGGGACTCTGGAAACACCATATATTTT